The subject of this entry is one T cell receptor beta chain. The data derive from a study of blood T cell repertoires in COVID-19. Clones were sequenced by immunoSEQ multiplex PCR, and TCRdb holds only the in-frame ones, with some missing. The repertoire holds around 230,000 clones, with approximately 85% as singletons. The CDR3 is 16 residues long. CDR1 and CDR2 from the germline V gene are SGDLS and YYNGEE. V dropped 0 bases and J dropped 5 bases, with 12 bases sitting between them. The TCR sequence derives from a man aged 50-60 years with COVID-19, enrolled during active disease. This sequence joins TRBV9 and TRBJ1-6, with D unclear. The material sequenced was peripheral blood. This CDR3 is CASSVAGSGNNSPLHF. The CDR3 region has the DNA TGTGCCAGCAGCGTAGCTGGGTCAGGAAATAATTCACCCCTCCACTTT.